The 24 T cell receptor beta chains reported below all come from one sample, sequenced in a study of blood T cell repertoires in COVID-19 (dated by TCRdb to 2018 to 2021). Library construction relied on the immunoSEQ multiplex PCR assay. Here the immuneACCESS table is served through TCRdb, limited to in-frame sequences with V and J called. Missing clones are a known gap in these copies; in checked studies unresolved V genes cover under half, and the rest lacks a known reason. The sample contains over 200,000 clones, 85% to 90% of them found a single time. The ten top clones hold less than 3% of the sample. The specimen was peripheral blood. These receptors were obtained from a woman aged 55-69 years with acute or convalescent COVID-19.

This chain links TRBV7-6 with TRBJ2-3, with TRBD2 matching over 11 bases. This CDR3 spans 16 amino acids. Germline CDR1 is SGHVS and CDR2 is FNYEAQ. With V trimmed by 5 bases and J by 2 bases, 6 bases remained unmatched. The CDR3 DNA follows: TGTGCCAGCAGCCTCCGACTAGCGGGGATCACAGATACGCAGTATTTT. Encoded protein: CASSLRLAGITDTQYF.

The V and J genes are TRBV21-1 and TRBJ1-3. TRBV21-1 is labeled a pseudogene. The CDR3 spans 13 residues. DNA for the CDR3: TGTGCCAGCAATGAGGCCTCTGGAAACACCATATATTTT. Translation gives CASNEASGNTIYF.

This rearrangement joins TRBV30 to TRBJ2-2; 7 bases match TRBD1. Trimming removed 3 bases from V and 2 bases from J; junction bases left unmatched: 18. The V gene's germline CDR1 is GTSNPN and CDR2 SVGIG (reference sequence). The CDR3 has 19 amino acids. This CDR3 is CAWRKRRQGVGPNTGELFF. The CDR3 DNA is TGTGCCTGGAGAAAAAGAAGACAGGGAGTGGGCCCAAACACCGGGGAGCTGTTTTTT.

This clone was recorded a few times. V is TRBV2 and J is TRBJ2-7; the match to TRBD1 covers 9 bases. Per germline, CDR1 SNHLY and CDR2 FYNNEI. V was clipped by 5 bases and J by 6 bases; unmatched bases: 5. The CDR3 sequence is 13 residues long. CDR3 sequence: CASSRDRDLEQYF. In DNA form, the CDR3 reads TGTGCCAGCAGTCGGGACAGGGATCTCGAGCAGTACTTC.

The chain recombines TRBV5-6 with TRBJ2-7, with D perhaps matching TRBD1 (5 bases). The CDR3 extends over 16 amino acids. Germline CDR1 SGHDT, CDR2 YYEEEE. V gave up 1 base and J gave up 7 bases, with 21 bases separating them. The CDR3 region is CASSLFQGLLPGEQYF. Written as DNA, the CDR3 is TGTGCCAGCAGCTTGTTTCAGGGCCTCCTTCCTGGAGAGCAGTACTTC.

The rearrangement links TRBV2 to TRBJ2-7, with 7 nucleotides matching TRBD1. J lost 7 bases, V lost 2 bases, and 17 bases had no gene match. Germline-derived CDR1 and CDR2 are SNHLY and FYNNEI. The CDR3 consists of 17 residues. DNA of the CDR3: TGTGCCAGCAGTGAAATCGCTCGAGTCACCTCGACAGGGGAGCAGTACTTC. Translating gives CASSEIARVTSTGEQYF.

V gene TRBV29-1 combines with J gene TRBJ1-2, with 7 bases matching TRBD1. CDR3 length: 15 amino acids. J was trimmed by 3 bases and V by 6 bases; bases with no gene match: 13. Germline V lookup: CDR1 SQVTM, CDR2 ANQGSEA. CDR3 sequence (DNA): TGCAGCGTCACCTCACAGGGGATGACTTACTATGGCTACACCTTC. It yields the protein CSVTSQGMTYYGYTF.

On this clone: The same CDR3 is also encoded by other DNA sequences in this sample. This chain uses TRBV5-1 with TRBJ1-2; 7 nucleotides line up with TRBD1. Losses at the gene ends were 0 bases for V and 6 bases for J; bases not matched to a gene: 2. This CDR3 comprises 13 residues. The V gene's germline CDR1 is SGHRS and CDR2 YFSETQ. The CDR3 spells CASSLDRGNGYTF. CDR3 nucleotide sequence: TGCGCCAGCAGCTTGGACAGGGGAAATGGCTACACCTTC.

The chain's CDR3 is CASSDGHSYNEQFF. The CDR3 bases are TGCGCCAGCAGTGATGGGCACTCCTACAATGAGCAGTTCTTC. The chain couples TRBV10-2 to TRBJ2-1; D not certain. CDR1 WSHSY and CDR2 SAAADI come from the germline V gene. The CDR3 sequence is 14 residues long. V was trimmed by 3 bases and J by 0 bases, leaving 6 bases between them.

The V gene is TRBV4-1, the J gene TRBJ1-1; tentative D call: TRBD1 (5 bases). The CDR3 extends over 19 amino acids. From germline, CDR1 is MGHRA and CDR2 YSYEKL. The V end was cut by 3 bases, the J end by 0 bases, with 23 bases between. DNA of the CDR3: TGCGCCAGCAGCCAGTCCAGGGTAGGTCTCTTAATTATGAACACTGAAGCTTTCTTT. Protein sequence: CASSQSRVGLLIMNTEAFF.

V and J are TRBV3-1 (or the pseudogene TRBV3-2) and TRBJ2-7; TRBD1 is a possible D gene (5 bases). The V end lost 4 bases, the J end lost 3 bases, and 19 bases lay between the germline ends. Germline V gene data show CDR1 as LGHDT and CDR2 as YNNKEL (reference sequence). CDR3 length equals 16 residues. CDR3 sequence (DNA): TGTGCCAGCAGCCTCGAAGGGGCAGGTGGTGGCTACGAGCAGTACTTC. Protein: CASSLEGAGGGYEQYF.

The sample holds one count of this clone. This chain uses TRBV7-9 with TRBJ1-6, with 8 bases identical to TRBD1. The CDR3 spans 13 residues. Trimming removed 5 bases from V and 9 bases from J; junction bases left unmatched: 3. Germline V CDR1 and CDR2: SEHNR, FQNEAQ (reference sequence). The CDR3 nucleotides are TGTGCCAGCAGCCTGGACAGGGTTTCACCCCTCCACTTT. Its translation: CASSLDRVSPLHF.

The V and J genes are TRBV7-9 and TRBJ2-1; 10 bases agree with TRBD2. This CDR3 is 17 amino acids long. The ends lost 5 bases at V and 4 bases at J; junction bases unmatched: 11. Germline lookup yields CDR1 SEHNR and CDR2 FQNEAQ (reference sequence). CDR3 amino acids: CASSVSWTSGQYNEQFF. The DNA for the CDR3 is TGTGCCAGCAGCGTATCCTGGACTAGCGGACAGTACAATGAGCAGTTCTTC.

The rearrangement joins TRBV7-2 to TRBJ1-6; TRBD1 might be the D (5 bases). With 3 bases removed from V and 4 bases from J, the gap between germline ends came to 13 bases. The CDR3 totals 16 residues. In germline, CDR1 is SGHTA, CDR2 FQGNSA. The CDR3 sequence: CASSLRPAGYNSPLHF. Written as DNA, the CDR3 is TGTGCCAGCAGCTTGCGGCCTGCAGGGTATAATTCACCCCTCCACTTT.

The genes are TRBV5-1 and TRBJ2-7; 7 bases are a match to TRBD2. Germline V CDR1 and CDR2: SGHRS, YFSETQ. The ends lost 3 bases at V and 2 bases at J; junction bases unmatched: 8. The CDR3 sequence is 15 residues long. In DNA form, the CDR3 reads TGCGCCAGCAGCTCCAACGTCGGGACTACCTACGAGCAGTACTTC. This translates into CASSSNVGTTYEQYF.

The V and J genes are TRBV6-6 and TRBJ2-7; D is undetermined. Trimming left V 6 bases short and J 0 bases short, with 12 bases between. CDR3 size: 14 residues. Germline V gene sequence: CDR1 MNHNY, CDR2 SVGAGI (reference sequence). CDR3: CASSRTANSYEQYF. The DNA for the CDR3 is TGTGCCAGCAGCCGCACCGCGAACTCCTACGAGCAGTACTTC.

The CDR3 DNA reads TGTGCCAGCAGTGAGGCAGGGGGCAATCAGCCCCAGCATTTT. Protein product: CASSEAGGNQPQHF. The rearrangement joins TRBV6-1 to TRBJ1-5; a weak D match, TRBD1 (6 bases). The length of the CDR3 is 14 residues. The germline V gene has CDR1 MNHNS and CDR2 SASEGT. Trimming took off 3 bases at V and 2 bases at J, with 8 bases between the two ends.

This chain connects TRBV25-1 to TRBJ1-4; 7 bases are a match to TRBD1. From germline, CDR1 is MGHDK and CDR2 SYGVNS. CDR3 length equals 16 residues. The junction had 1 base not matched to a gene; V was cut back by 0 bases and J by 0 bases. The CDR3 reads CASSEYGTATNEKLFF. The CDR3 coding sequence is TGTGCCAGCAGTGAATATGGGACAGCAACTAATGAAAAACTGTTTTTT.

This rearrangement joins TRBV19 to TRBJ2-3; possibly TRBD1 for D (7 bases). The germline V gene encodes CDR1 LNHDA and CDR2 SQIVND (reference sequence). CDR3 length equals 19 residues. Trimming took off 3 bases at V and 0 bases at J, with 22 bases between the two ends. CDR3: CASSISTGRGGTSTDTQYF. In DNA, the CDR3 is TGTGCCAGTAGTATTTCGACAGGGCGTGGAGGGACTAGCACAGATACGCAGTATTTT.

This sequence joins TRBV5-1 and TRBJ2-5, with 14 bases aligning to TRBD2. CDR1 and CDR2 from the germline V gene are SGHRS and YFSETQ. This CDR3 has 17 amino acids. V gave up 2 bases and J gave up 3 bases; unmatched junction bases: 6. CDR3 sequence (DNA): TGCGCCAGCAGCTTAAGACCGACTAGCGGGGGGGAAGAGACCCAGTACTTC. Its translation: CASSLRPTSGGEETQYF.

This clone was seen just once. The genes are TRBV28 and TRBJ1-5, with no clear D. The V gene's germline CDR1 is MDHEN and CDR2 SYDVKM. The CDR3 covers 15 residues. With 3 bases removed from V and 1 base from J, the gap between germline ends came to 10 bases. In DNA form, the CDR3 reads TGTGCCAGCAGTTTTCGGCAGACAAGCAATCAGCCCCAGCATTTT. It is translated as CASSFRQTSNQPQHF. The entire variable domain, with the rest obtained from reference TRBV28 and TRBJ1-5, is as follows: DVKVTQSSRYLVKRTGEKVFLECVQDMDHENMFWYRQDPGLGLRLIYFSYDVKMKEKGDIPEGYSVSREKKERFSLILESASTNQTSMYLCASSFRQTSNQPQHFGDGTRLSIL.

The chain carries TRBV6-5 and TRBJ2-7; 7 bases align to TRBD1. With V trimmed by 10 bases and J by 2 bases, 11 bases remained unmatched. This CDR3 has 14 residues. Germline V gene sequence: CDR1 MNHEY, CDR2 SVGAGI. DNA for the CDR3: TGTGCCACCCTTTTACAGGGGCTAGCCTACGAGCAGTACTTC. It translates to CATLLQGLAYEQYF.

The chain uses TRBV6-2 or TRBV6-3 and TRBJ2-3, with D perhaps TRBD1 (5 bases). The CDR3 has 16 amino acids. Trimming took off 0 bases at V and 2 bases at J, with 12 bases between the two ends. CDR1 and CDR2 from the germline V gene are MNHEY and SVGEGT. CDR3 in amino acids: CASSYSDSLHTDTQYF. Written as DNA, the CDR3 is TGTGCCAGCAGTTACTCTGACAGCCTGCACACAGATACGCAGTATTTT.

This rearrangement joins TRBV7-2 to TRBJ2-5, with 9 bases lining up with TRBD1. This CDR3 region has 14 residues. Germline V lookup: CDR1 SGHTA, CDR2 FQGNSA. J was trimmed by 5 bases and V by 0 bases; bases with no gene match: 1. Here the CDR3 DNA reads TGTGCCAGCAGCTTAGCCGGGACAGGGGAGACCCAGTACTTC. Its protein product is CASSLAGTGETQYF.